This passage covers 10 T cell receptor beta chains from one sample sequenced in a study of cytomegalovirus exposure and HLA in healthy donors. Vbeta (60) and Jbeta (13) primers were used in the PCR. TCRdb's table, derived via immunoSEQ multiplex PCR, lists solely in-frame clones and lacks some. The data show 150,000 to 200,000 clones, with about two thirds seen just once and 8% to 13% held by the top ten. What was sequenced was PBMCs. Receptor source: a man aged 25 to 45 in good health and CMV-seropositive.

The chain couples TRBV4-1 to TRBJ2-7; 9 nucleotides align to TRBD1. This CDR3 has 15 residues. Losses at the gene ends were 0 bases for V and 6 bases for J; bases not matched to a gene: 6. Germline loops: CDR1 MGHRA, CDR2 YSYEKL. DNA for the CDR3: TGCGCCAGCAGCCAAGACGGGACAGGGATCTGCGAGCAGTACTTC. Protein sequence: CASSQDGTGICEQYF.

The gene calls are TRBV5-8 and TRBJ1-1; TRBD1 is a possible D gene (5 bases). V lost 4 bases to trimming and J lost 1 base, with 11 bases between them. The CDR3 extends over 14 amino acids. Germline CDR1 reads SGHTS; CDR2 reads YDEGEE. CDR3 in amino acids: CASSPFQGNTEAFF. CDR3 DNA: TGTGCCAGCAGCCCCTTTCAGGGGAACACTGAAGCTTTCTTT.

The chain's CDR3 is CASSPSSGAYEQYF. DNA of the CDR3: TGTGCCAGCAGCCCCTCTAGCGGAGCATACGAGCAGTACTTC. This chain connects TRBV7-3 to TRBJ2-7; 7 nucleotides agree with TRBD2. V trimming: 5 bases; J trimming: 4 bases; junction bases outside the gene matches: 8. CDR1 and CDR2 from the germline V gene are SGHTA and FQGTGA. This CDR3 is built from 14 residues.

This clone was recorded a few times. The V call is TRBV29-1, the J call TRBJ1-1; D uncertain. Germline V gene sequence: CDR1 SQVTM, CDR2 ANQGSEA. CDR3 length equals 14 residues. V lost 7 bases, J lost 0 bases, and 15 bases lay in between. The CDR3 DNA is TGCAGCGCAGGCGCAGCTTCGATGAACACTGAAGCTTTCTTT. Its translation is CSAGAASMNTEAFF.

The chain has TRBV5-1 and TRBJ2-1; TRBD2 matches 9 bases. The CDR3 is 18 amino acids. Germline loops: CDR1 SGHRS, CDR2 YFSETQ. V gave up 4 bases and J gave up 4 bases; unmatched junction bases: 15. CDR3 sequence (DNA): TGCGCCAGCAGCCAGAGGGGACTAGCAGGAGTTTCGTACAATGAGCAGTTCTTC. Its protein product is CASSQRGLAGVSYNEQFF.

With respect to this clone: At one end the junction does not follow the germline gene, possibly because of a read error. This sample also contains other DNA sequences that code for the same CDR3. CDR3 bases: TGCGCCAGCAGCTTAAAGGGGTTGCAAGAGACCCAGTACTTC. Encoded protein: CASSLKGLQETQYF. The chain combines TRBV7-9 with TRBJ2-5, with D possibly matching TRBD1 (5 bases). CDR1 is SEHNR, CDR2 FQNEAQ, per germline (reference sequence). The CDR3 has 14 residues. Full variable domain (remainder filled in from reference TRBV7-9 and TRBJ2-5): DTGVSQNPRHKITKRGQNVTFRCDPISEHNRLYWYRQTLGQGPEFLTYFQNEAQLEKSRLLSDRFSAERPKGSFSTLEIQRTEQGDSAMYLCASSLKGLQETQYFGPGTRLLVL.

V gene TRBV13 combines with J gene TRBJ2-1; a weak D match, TRBD1 (5 bases). CDR3 size: 13 residues. V was pared by 5 bases and J by 3 bases, with 8 bases between. CDR1 is PRHDT, CDR2 FYEKMQ, per germline (reference sequence). The CDR3 spells CASSRDSYNEQFF. The CDR3 DNA is TGTGCCAGCAGCCGAGACAGCTACAATGAGCAGTTCTTC.

This clone is a singleton in its sample. The chain combines TRBV6-5 with TRBJ1-1; TRBD1 agrees at 8 bases. CDR3 length: 15 amino acids. Germline V gives CDR1 MNHEY, CDR2 SVGAGI. V was clipped by 1 base and J by 1 base; unmatched bases: 2. CDR3 region: CASSYYRGENTEAFF. DNA for the CDR3: TGTGCCAGCAGTTACTACAGGGGGGAGAACACTGAAGCTTTCTTT.

The V call is TRBV7-6, the J call TRBJ2-7, with D perhaps TRBD1 (5 bases). Deletions cut 1 base from V and 2 bases from J, with 9 bases between. Germline V gene sequence: CDR1 SGHVS, CDR2 FNYEAQ. The CDR3 has 14 amino acids. The CDR3 DNA follows: TGTGCCAGCAGCTTAGAGGCAGGGACCTACGAGCAGTACTTC. Translating it yields CASSLEAGTYEQYF.

The chain is built from TRBV6-4 and TRBJ1-6, with no clear D. Trimming left V 3 bases short and J 0 bases short, with 6 bases between. The germline gives CDR1 MRHNA, CDR2 SNTAGT. The CDR3 length is 15 residues. CDR3 region: CASSEGSSYNSPLHF. DNA for the CDR3: TGTGCCAGCAGTGAGGGGAGCTCCTATAATTCACCCCTCCACTTT.